A single sample gave rise to the 3 T cell receptor beta chains below, sequenced in a study of siplizumab effects on memory and regulatory T cells. This table comes from immunoSEQ multiplex PCR, and its TCRdb copy is limited to in-frame clones, with some not included. The table shows some 100,000 clones, with more than 85% occurring only once. Sequenced material: CD4+ T cells sorted from blood. The receptors originated from a human donor in good health. Some clones in this sample may be carry-over from other donors' samples.

V and J are TRBV4-2 and TRBJ2-6, with TRBD2 matching 10 bases. V shed 4 bases and J 0 bases; nucleotides not matched to a gene: 9. The CDR3 is made up of 19 amino acids. CDR1 LGHNA and CDR2 YNFKEQ come from the germline V gene. In DNA form, the CDR3 reads TGTGCCAGCAGCCCCCGGACTAGCGGAAAACTCTCTGGGGCCAACGTCCTGACTTTC. This encodes CASSPRTSGKLSGANVLTF.

This clone was recorded only once. V gene TRBV2 combines with J gene TRBJ1-5; D is unresolved. The CDR3 has 13 residues. CDR1 is SNHLY and CDR2 is FYNNEI in the germline V gene. V was trimmed by 2 bases and J by 3 bases, leaving 5 bases between them. The CDR3 DNA reads TGTGCCAGCAGTGAAAGGTTCAATCAGCCCCAGCATTTT. Residues: CASSERFNQPQHF. Looking up the rest from reference TRBV2 and TRBJ1-5 gives the full variable domain: EPEVTQTPSHQVTQMGQEVILRCVPISNHLYFYWYRQILGQKVEFLVSFYNNEISEKSEIFDDQFSVERPDGSNFTLKIRSTKLEDSAMYFCASSERFNQPQHFGDGTRLSIL.

This clone was picked up one time. The V gene is TRBV27, the J gene TRBJ1-1; D not certain. V shed 0 bases and J shed 8 bases, with 10 bases lying between them. Germline lookup yields CDR1 MNHEY and CDR2 SMNVEV (reference sequence). This CDR3 spans 13 amino acids. The CDR3 is CASSLSYGGEAFF. In DNA, the CDR3 is TGTGCCAGCAGTTTATCTTATGGTGGGGAAGCTTTCTTT.